The clone carrying this T cell receptor beta chain was counted between two and nine times. These data belong to a study of T cells in Graves' hyperthyroidism and ophthalmopathy. A lack of ophthalmopathy progression within 18 months defined stable Graves' hyperthyroidism. TCR beta CDR3 regions were amplified from RNA. The HTBI set primed first-round TCR CDR3 RT-PCR. Using its own MiXCR run on the multiplex PCR reads, TCRdb lists one record per CDR3 protein. The repertoire consists of roughly 400,000 distinct CDR3 sequences, with around 25% occurring once and the leading ten covering around 79%. Looked up from germline, CDR1 is SQVTM and CDR2 is ANQGSEA. The CDR3 spans 12 residues.

Sequences were obtained from blood. This receptor was taken from a middle-aged man with Graves' hyperthyroidism. The gene calls are TRBV29-1 and TRBJ2-3; no definite D call. The CDR3: CTLGISTDTQYF. The CDR3 nucleotides read TGCACCCTAGGAATTAGCACAGATACGCAGTATTTT.